Each of the 10 T cell receptor beta chains below was sequenced from the same sample in a study of shared clonotypes between healthy human individuals. Naive-designated CD8 cells lacked CD45RO, were positively enriched for CCR7, and omitted terminally differentiated effector memory CD45RA+ cells. Here immunoSEQ multiplex PCR was the method, and the copy in TCRdb shows in-frame clones only, minus some. The sample lists around 1.9 million clones, 80% to 95% occurring once. The sample was naive CD8+ T cells from PBMCs. The receptor set was obtained from a man in his late teens or twenties in good health. Some clones in this sample may be carry-over from other donors' samples.

This clone was seen a single time. V and J are TRBV27 and TRBJ2-1; D unresolved. This CDR3 is built from 14 residues. The germline V and J ends were trimmed by 2 bases and 4 bases, with 9 bases remaining between them. In germline, CDR1 is MNHEY, CDR2 SMNVEV (reference sequence). The CDR3 region is CASSLRRQYNEQFF. As DNA, the CDR3 is TGTGCCAGCAGTTTAAGACGGCAGTACAATGAGCAGTTCTTC.

The J gene is TRBJ2-7, the V gene TRBV4-1; perhaps D is TRBD1 or TRBD2 (5 bases each). V lost 1 base to trimming and J lost 0 bases, with 13 bases between them. This CDR3 has 16 amino acids. Germline CDR1 is MGHRA and CDR2 is YSYEKL. The CDR3 nucleotides are TGCGCCAGCAGCCAAGCCCTCCTGGGGACCTCCTACGAGCAGTACTTC. Its protein product is CASSQALLGTSYEQYF.

The V and J genes are TRBV9 and TRBJ2-3, with 7 positions matching TRBD1. Germline V gives CDR1 SGDLS, CDR2 YYNGEE. The J segment lost 4 bases and the V segment lost 1 base, leaving 6 bases of the junction unmatched. This CDR3 spans 15 amino acids. CDR3 nucleotides: TGTGCCAGCAGCGTAACCAGGGGGTTCTCAGATACGCAGTATTTT. Amino acid sequence: CASSVTRGFSDTQYF.

The rearrangement uses TRBV19 and TRBJ1-1; D unclear. Trimming took 6 bases from V and 3 from J, leaving 5 bases between them. Germline V lookup: CDR1 LNHDA, CDR2 SQIVND (reference sequence). The CDR3 extends over 11 amino acids. As DNA, the CDR3 is TGTGCCAGTAGGATCGACACTGAAGCTTTCTTT. As protein: CASRIDTEAFF.

The chain recombines TRBV15 with TRBJ2-7, with 7 bases matching TRBD1. CDR1 and CDR2 from the germline V gene are LNHNV and YYDKDF (reference sequence). Trimming removed 2 bases from V and 3 bases from J; junction bases left unmatched: 4. The CDR3 extends over 14 amino acids. CDR3 loop: CATSRNRGYYEQYF. CDR3 coding DNA: TGTGCCACCAGCAGAAACAGGGGATACTACGAGCAGTACTTC.

The V call is TRBV29-1, the J call TRBJ2-7; D ambiguous. V was cut by 5 bases and J by 7 bases, with 12 bases left in between. The CDR3 length is 11 residues. Looked up from germline, CDR1 is SQVTM and CDR2 is ANQGSEA. The CDR3 region has the DNA TGCAGCGTTCCCGACCTGGGGGAGCAGTACTTC. This codes for CSVPDLGEQYF.

V and J are TRBV9 and TRBJ2-1; D is uncertain. CDR3 length: 14 residues. Between the trimmed V and J ends, which lost 3 bases and 2 bases, there was a span of 9 bases. Germline V gene sequence: CDR1 SGDLS, CDR2 YYNGEE. The CDR3 bases are TGTGCCAGCAGCGCCTTCGGCACCTACAATGAGCAGTTCTTC. Protein sequence: CASSAFGTYNEQFF.

The chain recombines TRBV7-8 with TRBJ2-3; TRBD2 is a possible D gene (6 bases). The length of the CDR3 is 14 residues. V shed 4 bases and J shed 4 bases, with 12 bases lying between them. The germline gives CDR1 SGHVS, CDR2 FQNEAQ. CDR3 sequence reads: CASSWAGIPDTQYF. In nucleotides, the CDR3 is TGTGCCAGCAGCTGGGCGGGAATTCCAGATACGCAGTATTTT.

This chain links TRBV7-8 with TRBJ1-2, with D possibly TRBD1 on 5 matching bases. The CDR3 loop spans 16 amino acids. Germline CDR1 is SGHVS and CDR2 is FQNEAQ. Trimming cost V 8 bases and J 2 bases, with 21 bases left between them. CDR3 nucleotides: TGTGCCAGCCACCAAACCCAGGGACGGACAAACTATGGCTACACCTTC. Amino acid sequence: CASHQTQGRTNYGYTF. Filled out from reference TRBV7-8 and TRBJ1-2, the complete variable domain reads GAGVSQSPRYKVAKRGQDVALRCDPISGHVSLFWYQQALGQGPEFLTYFQNEAQLDKSGLPSDRFFAERPEGSVSTLKIQRTQQEDSAVYLCASHQTQGRTNYGYTFGSGTRLTVV.

This clone is a singleton in its sample. The rearrangement links TRBV7-6 to TRBJ2-1, with D possibly being TRBD2 (6 bases). This CDR3 has 16 amino acids. V was cut by 1 base and J by 0 bases, with 10 bases left in between. Germline CDR1 SGHVS, CDR2 FNYEAQ. For the CDR3, the DNA is TGTGCCAGCAGCTTAGGGAGTAGCGGCTCCTACAATGAGCAGTTCTTC. It encodes CASSLGSSGSYNEQFF. The full variable domain, completed using reference TRBV7-6 and TRBJ2-1, is GAGVSQSPRYKVTKRGQDVALRCDPISGHVSLYWYRQALGQGPEFLTYFNYEAQQDKSGLPNDRFSAERPEGSISTLTIQRTEQRDSAMYRCASSLGSSGSYNEQFFGPGTRLTVL.